The sequence of this TCR beta chain was determined in a study of blood T cell repertoires in COVID-19. Clones were sequenced by immunoSEQ multiplex PCR, and TCRdb holds only the in-frame ones, with some missing. Among fewer than 700,000 clones, about 89% were seen once, and the ten largest hold around 8%. The origin of this receptor is a woman in her forties or fifties with COVID-19, enrolled during active disease. Sequencing was done on a sample of peripheral blood.

CDR3 loop: CASSPRGGVGNTIYF. The DNA of the CDR3 is TGCGCCAGCAGCCCTCGGGGGGGAGTTGGAAACACCATATATTTT. This sequence joins TRBV5-1 and TRBJ1-3; possibly TRBD1 for D (5 bases). This CDR3 comprises 15 residues. Per the germline V gene, CDR1 is SGHRS and CDR2 is YFSETQ. Between the trimmed V and J ends, which lost 4 bases and 3 bases, there was a span of 14 bases.